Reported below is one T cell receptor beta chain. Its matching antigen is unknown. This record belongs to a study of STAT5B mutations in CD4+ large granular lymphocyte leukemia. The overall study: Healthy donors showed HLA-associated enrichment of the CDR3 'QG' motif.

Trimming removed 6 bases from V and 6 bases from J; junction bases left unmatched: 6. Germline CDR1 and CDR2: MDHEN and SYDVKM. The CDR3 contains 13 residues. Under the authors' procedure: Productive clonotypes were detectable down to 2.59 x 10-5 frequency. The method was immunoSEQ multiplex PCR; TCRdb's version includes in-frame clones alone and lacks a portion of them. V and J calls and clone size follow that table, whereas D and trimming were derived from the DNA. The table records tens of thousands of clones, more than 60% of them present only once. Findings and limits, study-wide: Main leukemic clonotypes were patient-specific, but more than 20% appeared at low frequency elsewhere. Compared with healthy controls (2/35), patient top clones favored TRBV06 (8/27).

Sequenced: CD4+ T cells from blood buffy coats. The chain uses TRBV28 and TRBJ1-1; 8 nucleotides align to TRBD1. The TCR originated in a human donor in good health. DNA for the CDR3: TGTGCCAGCAGCCTAGGACAGGGATCTGAAGCTTTCTTT. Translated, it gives CASSLGQGSEAFF.